This T cell receptor (beta chain) originates from a study of control samples from healthy donors and cancer patients. Germline V lookup: CDR1 SGHDT, CDR2 YYEEEE. The CDR3 is made up of 14 amino acids. V dropped 4 bases and J dropped 5 bases, with 15 bases sitting between them. The table came from immunoSEQ multiplex PCR; TCRdb's copy has only in-frame clones and leaves some out. The sample lists about 190,000 clones, 90% to 95% occurring once. The sample comprised blood. This rearrangement joins TRBV5-6 to TRBJ2-5; D is possibly TRBD2 (5 bases). The TCR comes from a man in his thirties or forties in good health. The CDR3 loop reads CASSPLALPETQYF. Here the CDR3 DNA reads TGTGCCAGCAGCCCGCTAGCACTTCCGGAGACCCAGTACTTC.